This TCR beta chain was retrieved from a study of Ad26.COV2.S vaccination and SARS-CoV-2 variants (dated by TCRdb to about 2021). Regarding the research as a whole: Vaccine-arm donors came from COV1001, a multicentre, randomized, double-blind, placebo-controlled phase I-IIa trial of Ad26.COV2.S in healthy adults. Ad26.COV2.S was administered intramuscularly at 5 x 10^10 or 1 x 10^11 viral particles, either as a single shot or as two shots given 56 days apart. TCRbeta repertoire sequencing was used to assess the specificity and breadth of SARS-CoV-2-reactive T cell receptors after Ad26.COV2.S vaccination. A total of some 30 samples were included in the TCR-sequenced set, comprising around 20 Ad26.COV2.S vaccine recipients, 5 placebo recipients and 8 SARS-CoV-2 convalescent individuals. Trial participants were randomized into five groups of five, in which low-dose or high-dose Ad26.COV2.S was given once or twice, or placebo was given on both occasions. Investigators remained blinded to trial group allocation during experiments and outcome assessment. Results the study describes overall, beyond this receptor: It was noted by the authors that total T cell responses may have been underestimated by the TCR breadth and depth analyses. The study was not powered for comparison of responses between vaccine doses or regimens. Comparable non-spike TCR breadth was observed between vaccine and placebo recipients, consistent with only spike being contained in the vaccine. After vaccination, substantial breadth of spike-specific CD8+ and CD4+ T cell responses was reported. Ad26.COV2.S recipients had higher spike-specific TCR breadth than placebo recipients (P = 0.0014).

Reading the germline V gene gives CDR1 SGDLS and CDR2 YYNGEE. Including cysteine and phenylalanine, the CDR3 has 18 amino acids. The kept DNA is CDR3 alone, 54 bases in frame from the first base. V is pared back by 3 bases and J by 1 base, with 22 bases lying between the germline termini. About this clone: What this receptor recognizes is not known. It has no much larger one-base neighbor in the sample; base qualities were not kept.

The immunoSEQ Assay was the method used to sequence TCRbeta CDR3 regions. After extraction, genomic DNA underwent amplification by bias-controlled multiplex PCR, followed by high-throughput sequencing. On the authors' methods: To quantify the absolute abundance of every unique TCRbeta CDR3 region, sequences were collapsed and filtered. Usable DNA was measured by amplifying reference genes present in all nucleated cells, and TCRbeta template counts were normalized to that usable DNA to estimate T cell fraction. Repertoire TCRs were annotated as SARS-CoV-2-specific by exact matching of V gene, CDR3 amino acid sequence and J gene to a known reactive TCR set. The reference SARS-CoV-2 TCR set was obtained from MIRA and was filtered for enrichment in COVID-19-positive ImmuneCODE repertoires, whereby public or cross-reactive TCRs were removed. Based on the MIRA antigens, annotated TCRs were further analysed at the level of specific ORF or position within ORF. Depth was the summed frequency of annotated unique rearrangements, while breadth was defined as annotated unique rearrangements over total unique productive rearrangements. Two-sided Wilcoxon rank-sum tests were used to compare TCR breadth between groups. TCRdb's version of the immuneACCESS table is confined to in-frame rearrangements and falls short of the full clone set. An unresolved V gene accounts for under half of the shortfall where checked; the remainder is of unknown origin. That table is the source of V, J and clone size, and D and trimming were worked out from the DNA. Present in this sample are approximately 350,000 clones, roughly four fifths of which were seen just once. Together, the top ten hold more than 7% of the sample.

The sample's treatment or condition label is to be understood as: some 20 received Ad26.COV2.S at low or high dose, single or two shots; a few received placebo; per-sample allocation not given. Repertoires of vaccine and placebo recipients were sequenced from samples collected on day 63 after the first injection. In Cohort 1b, fewer than 30 adults aged 18-55 years were enrolled at a single site in Boston, USA, between 29 July and 7 August 2020. Ad26.COV2.S was a replication-incompetent adenovirus type 26 vector that expressed a prefusion-stabilized SARS-CoV-2 spike protein derived from the original Wuhan strain.

This TCR derives from a person between 18 and 65 years old who received the Ad26.COV2.S COVID-19 vaccine or a placebo. Recombination linked TRBV9 to TRBJ1-1; the D gene is perhaps TRBD1, from 5 matching bases. This specimen was peripheral blood, taken in a trial of Ad26.COV2.S vaccine versus placebo. The CDR3 region has the sequence CASSADYYPGPQNTEAFF. The sequenced DNA is TGTGCCAGCAGCGCGGATTACTACCCGGGACCCCAGAACACTGAAGCTTTCTTT.